These 10 T cell receptor beta chains share one sample of origin, sequenced in a study of blood T cell repertoires in COVID-19. Profiled with immunoSEQ multiplex PCR; TCRdb holds only in-frame clones, not every one. The data show roughly 570,000 clones, around nine tenths seen once. Sequenced: peripheral blood. The receptor set was obtained from a woman between 45 and 60 years old with COVID-19, enrolled during active disease.

Details on this clone: This sample also contains other DNA sequences that code for the same CDR3. The chain couples TRBV7-3 to TRBJ1-2; 7 positions agree with TRBD1. Germline CDR1 and CDR2: SGHTA and FQGTGA. J was trimmed by 6 bases and V by 4 bases; bases with no gene match: 2. The CDR3 sequence is 12 residues long. Written as DNA, the CDR3 is TGTGCCAGCAGCTCCACAGGGGATGGCTACACCTTC. This sequence encodes CASSSTGDGYTF.

The CDR3 DNA follows: TGTGCCAGCAGCACCCCCGAAACTAGCGGGGGGAATGAGCAGTTCTTC. Translated, it gives CASSTPETSGGNEQFF. This chain connects TRBV7-3 to TRBJ2-1; 12 bases are a match to TRBD2. CDR1 is SGHTA, CDR2 FQGTGA, per germline. The trim removed 5 bases at V and 7 bases at J, leaving 9 bases unmatched. The CDR3 runs 16 residues. Full variable domain (remainder filled in from reference TRBV7-3 and TRBJ2-1): GAGVSQTPSNKVTEKGKYVELRCDPISGHTALYWYRQSLGQGPEFLIYFQGTGAADDSGLPNDRFFAVRPEGSVSTLKIQRTERGDSAVYLCASSTPETSGGNEQFFGPGTRLTVL.

J is TRBJ2-3 and V is TRBV2; 7 nucleotides match TRBD1. The CDR3 length is 14 residues. Germline CDR1 reads SNHLY; CDR2 reads FYNNEI. V lost 3 bases, J lost 3 bases, and 3 bases stayed unmatched. CDR3 sequence reads: CASSENRGTDTQYF. The CDR3 DNA follows: TGTGCCAGCAGTGAGAACAGGGGAACAGATACGCAGTATTTT.

The chain is built from TRBV4-1 and TRBJ1-3; D is uncertain. Trimming removed 4 bases from V and 0 bases from J, with 7 bases in between. CDR1 is MGHRA and CDR2 is YSYEKL in the germline V gene. This CDR3 has 14 residues. CDR3 sequence: CASSLQSSGNTIYF. Here the CDR3 DNA reads TGCGCCAGCAGCCTACAGAGCTCTGGAAACACCATATATTTT.

As concerns this clone: The sample contains more than one DNA sequence encoding this CDR3. The chain uses TRBV7-3 and TRBJ1-1; 8 nucleotides agree with TRBD1. V trimming: 2 bases; J trimming: 8 bases; junction bases outside the gene matches: 4. The germline V gene has CDR1 SGHTA and CDR2 FQGTGA. The CDR3 length is 13 residues. The DNA for the CDR3 is TGTGCCAGCAGCTTAGGACAGGGAACCGAAGCTTTCTTT. Its protein is CASSLGQGTEAFF.

The chain carries TRBV6-5 and TRBJ1-1, with a weak D call TRBD1 (5 bases). The CDR3 runs to 13 residues. The ends were cut back, 6 bases at V and 1 base at J, with 9 bases in the middle. CDR1 MNHEY and CDR2 SVGAGI come from the germline V gene. DNA for the CDR3: TGTGCCAGCAGACCAGACAGGAACACTGAAGCTTTCTTT. It specifies CASRPDRNTEAFF.

The V and J genes are TRBV18 and TRBJ2-4; D perhaps matches TRBD2 (5 bases). CDR1 is KGHSH and CDR2 is LQKENI in the germline V gene. This CDR3 contains 17 residues. The V end lost 1 base, the J end lost 1 base, and 14 bases lay between the germline ends. CDR3 region: CASSPLGRRGAKNIQYF. The DNA for the CDR3 is TGTGCCAGCTCACCACTTGGCCGCAGAGGGGCCAAAAACATTCAGTACTTC.

The V call is TRBV18, the J call TRBJ2-1; possibly TRBD2 for D (6 bases). With 2 bases removed from V and 7 bases from J, the gap between germline ends came to 18 bases. The CDR3 runs to 16 residues. Germline CDR1 is KGHSH and CDR2 is LQKENI. The DNA for the CDR3 is TGTGCCAGCTCACCAGGATCGCGGGGTTTTGGAAATGAGCAGTTCTTC. Protein: CASSPGSRGFGNEQFF.

The rearrangement joins TRBV6-5 to TRBJ2-7; 8 bases line up with TRBD2. Trimming removed 6 bases from V and 3 bases from J; junction bases left unmatched: 7. This CDR3 is built from 14 residues. Germline V gene sequence: CDR1 MNHEY, CDR2 SVGAGI. The CDR3 DNA reads as TGTGCCAGCAGGTATAGCGGGGCCCTCTACGAGCAGTACTTC. As protein: CASRYSGALYEQYF.

The rearrangement links TRBV2 to TRBJ1-1, with D perhaps TRBD1 (5 bases). The CDR3 length is 14 residues. From germline, CDR1 is SNHLY and CDR2 FYNNEI. Deletions cut 3 bases from V and 3 bases from J, with 11 bases between. Here the CDR3 reads CASSERGGDTEAFF. Written as DNA, the CDR3 is TGTGCCAGCAGTGAGCGGGGGGGAGACACTGAAGCTTTCTTT.